The following is a T cell receptor (beta chain) sequence with its context. These data are taken from a study of T cell responses to AZD1222 COVID-19 vaccine. The data were produced by immunoSEQ multiplex PCR, yet TCRdb's version contains in-frame clones alone and is incomplete. The sample has more than 95,000 clones; 88% are singletons. The CDR3 runs to 15 residues. V lost 3 bases to trimming and J lost 2 bases, with 13 bases between them. Germline assignment: CDR1 LNHDA and CDR2 SQIVND (reference sequence). The sequenced sample was peripheral blood, obtained on day 0 of AZD1222 vaccination. The chain joins TRBV19 to TRBJ1-2; no reliable D call. The source of this sequence is an adult in good health. The CDR3 sequence is CASSMPLGYNYGYTF. The CDR3, as DNA: TGTGCCAGTAGTATGCCCCTCGGGTACAACTATGGCTACACCTTC.